The clone carrying this TCR beta chain was counted many times. Its antigen is not known. Donors with ophthalmopathy: moderate-to-severe activity, CAS ≥3, NOSPECS ≥4, duration under 3 months. Exclusion covered patients with other autoimmune diseases or uncontrolled infections (as well as pregnancy or lactation). 8.5 to 10 ml of fresh blood yielded the PBMCs by density gradient. This sample was included in a study of Graves' ophthalmopathy and Graves' hyperthyroidism. Whole-study findings and limits: Most thyroid clonotypes expanded beyond 0.001 frequency were also found in blood.

Amplified material comprised TCR beta CDR3 regions derived from RNA transcripts. The workflow started with a first-round RT-PCR run with HTBI primers and then moved on to a second-round multiplex PCR. TCRdb processed the multiplex PCR reads anew with MiXCR; each CDR3 protein has one entry. The data show under 200,000 distinct CDR3 sequences, with 37% seen just once and around 5.5% held by the top ten. Per germline, CDR1 KGHSH and CDR2 LQKENI. Trimming took 4 bases from V and 8 from J, leaving 17 bases between them. The CDR3 is 14 amino acids. V usage is TRBV18 and J usage is TRBJ1-2; no definite D call. The clonotype comes from a woman in her thirties or forties with Graves' ophthalmopathy. The sample taken for sequencing was peripheral blood. The CDR3 protein is CASSLWTGPGGYTF. The CDR3 region has the DNA TGTGCCAGCTCACTTTGGACGGGCCCGGGGGGCTACACCTTC. Looking up the rest from reference TRBV18 and TRBJ1-2 gives the full variable domain: NAGVMQNPRHLVRRRGQEARLRCSPMKGHSHVYWYRQLPEEGLKFMVYLQKENIIDESGMPKERFSAEFPKEGPSILRIQQVVRGDSAAYFCASSLWTGPGGYTFGSGTRLTVV.